Listed below are T cell receptor beta chains from one sample, sequenced in a study of T cells after yellow fever vaccination. TCRdb used MiXCR to reprocess the 5' RACE reads, holding one entry per CDR3 protein. The data show 300,000 to 400,000 distinct CDR3 sequences, roughly a tenth seen once. Material: CD4+ T cells sorted from PBMCs, obtained 45 days after the yellow fever booster vaccination. Receptors originate from a man younger than 30 who received the YFV17D yellow fever vaccine. The CDR3 runs from the conserved cysteine through the conserved F or W. The D gene is left open where the match is weak. The size field is filled for only some rows; it gives once, few, many or a size class.

NA	12	TRBJ2-7	few	TRBV23-1	TGCGCCAGCGGCAGAACGGCCTACGAGCAGTACTTC	CASGRTAYEQYF
NA	17	TRBJ1-3	NA	TRBV7-2	TGTGCCAGCAGCTTAGATCTGGGGGCAAGCTCTGGAAACACCATATATTTT	CASSLDLGASSGNTIYF
NA	15	TRBJ1-2	few	TRBV6-1	TGTGCCAGCAGTGTCCAGGGTGAAGCTAACTATGGCTACACCTTC	CASSVQGEANYGYTF
NA	14	TRBJ1-2	few	TRBV12-3/TRBV12-4	TGTGCCAGCAGTTTGCGGACCCTTAACTATGGCTACACCTTC	CASSLRTLNYGYTF
NA	15	TRBJ1-5	many	TRBV20-1	TGCAGTGCTAGTCGAGTTGGGGGGAGCAATCAGCCCCAGCATTTT	CSASRVGGSNQPQHF
TRBD1	13	TRBJ2-5	NA	TRBV12-3/TRBV12-4	TGTGCCAGCAGACAGGGGGCGGAGGAGACCCAGTACTTC	CASRQGAEETQYF
TRBD1	17	TRBJ2-3	few	TRBV6-5	TGTGCCAGCAGTTCGGGGCAGGGGGTAAGAGGCACAGATACGCAGTATTTT	CASSSGQGVRGTDTQYF
NA	15	TRBJ2-1	few	TRBV7-3	TGTGCCAGCAGCTTAACCCCCCGGGGGCTTAATGAGCAGTTCTTC	CASSLTPRGLNEQFF
NA	12	TRBJ2-3	NA	TRBV27	TGTGCCAGCAGCCGGAGGTGGGATACGCAGTATTTT	CASSRRWDTQYF
NA	12	TRBJ2-3	many	TRBV5-1	TGCGCCAGCAGCTCAGAAGGACAGACCCAGTATTTT	CASSSEGQTQYF
TRBD1	14	TRBJ2-1	many	TRBV7-2	TGTGCCAGCAGGCTCGCCAGGGGGTCCAGTGAGCAGTTCTTC	CASRLARGSSEQFF
NA	12	TRBJ2-3	NA	TRBV10-3	TGTGCCATCAGTGCTAACACAGATACGCAGTATTTT	CAISANTDTQYF
NA	13	TRBJ2-1	few	TRBV10-1	TGCGCCAGCAGTGAGTCGGGGTCAGGGGAGCAGTTCTTC	CASSESGSGEQFF
NA	10	TRBJ2-5	few	TRBV20-1	TGCAGTGCCCCGCTGGGGCCCCAGTACTTC	CSAPLGPQYF
TRBD1	15	TRBJ2-5	NA	TRBV5-4	TGTGCCAGCAGCCCCACACAGGGGATGAGCGAGACCCAGTACTTC	CASSPTQGMSETQYF
NA	14	TRBJ1-2	few	TRBV12-3/TRBV12-4	TGTGCCAGCAGCCAGAAATCCACTAACTATGGCTACACCTTC	CASSQKSTNYGYTF
NA	16	TRBJ2-4	NA	TRBV20-1	TGCAGTGCTATGCGTCTATCGGTAGCAGCCAAAAACATTCAGTACTTC	CSAMRLSVAAKNIQYF
NA	13	TRBJ2-2	NA	TRBV9	TGTGCCAGCAGTGTCGTCTTGGCCGGGGAGCTGTTTTTT	CASSVVLAGELFF
NA	15	TRBJ1-5	many	TRBV7-6	TGTGCCAGCAGCTTATCAACGGGGTTAAATCAGCCCCAGCATTTT	CASSLSTGLNQPQHF
NA	15	TRBJ2-4	few	TRBV3-1	TGTGCCAGCAGCCAAGGGGTGGGCCCCAAAAACATTCAGTACTTC	CASSQGVGPKNIQYF
NA	13	TRBJ1-4	few	TRBV7-2	TGTGCCAGCAGCTATAGAGGGTTTGAAAAACTGTTTTTT	CASSYRGFEKLFF
NA	15	TRBJ1-6	NA	TRBV18	TGTGCCAGCTCACCTAATGACGGATATAATTCACCCCTCCACTTT	CASSPNDGYNSPLHF
NA	11	TRBJ1-1	NA	TRBV20-1	TGCAGTGCTCCTCTCGCGATTGAAGCTTTCTTT	CSAPLAIEAFF
TRBD2	19	TRBJ2-4	many	TRBV20-1	TGCAGTGCTGGCGGGACTAGCGGGGGCGCCGGAGCGGCCAAAAACATTCAGTACTTC	CSAGGTSGGAGAAKNIQYF
NA	12	TRBJ1-1	few	TRBV10-3	TGTGCCATCAATAAAGGGGGCACTGAAGCTTTCTTT	CAINKGGTEAFF
TRBD2	15	TRBJ2-2	many	TRBV7-2	TGTGCCAGCAGCTTCAGCGGGGGCGGCACCGGGGAGCTGTTTTTT	CASSFSGGGTGELFF
TRBD2	14	TRBJ2-1	few	TRBV20-1	TGCAGTGCGGGACGCGGACTAGCGGGGGTCGAGCAGTTCTTC	CSAGRGLAGVEQFF
TRBD1	16	TRBJ1-1	many	TRBV6-6	TGTGCCAGCAGTCCCCCGACAGGGGATGGGAACACTGAAGCTTTCTTT	CASSPPTGDGNTEAFF
TRBD1	13	TRBJ2-1	few	TRBV19	TGTGCCAGTCGCGCAGGGGGCGGCAATGAGCAGTTCTTC	CASRAGGGNEQFF